This TCR beta chain was sequenced in a study of shared clonotypes between healthy human individuals. The protocol was immunoSEQ multiplex PCR, while the TCRdb copy is restricted to in-frame clones and leaves out a portion. The sample yields roughly 2 million clones, about 94% seen once. This receptor was obtained from a man between 18 and 35 years old in good health. Sequencing was performed on naive CD4+ T cells sorted from blood. Indicated subset: CD45RA+ positively selected.

Here the CDR3 reads CASTPPGSKYEQYF. CDR3 DNA sequence: TGTGCCAGCACCCCGCCAGGGAGCAAGTACGAGCAGTACTTC. The V call is TRBV6-5, the J call TRBJ2-7, with D possibly called TRBD1 or TRBD2 (5 bases each). V shed 7 bases and J shed 4 bases, with 17 bases lying between them. Per germline, CDR1 MNHEY and CDR2 SVGAGI. The CDR3 covers 14 residues.